This T cell receptor beta chain is drawn from a study of shared clonotypes between healthy human individuals. In regard to this clone: Its antigen is unknown.

On sorted subsets, replicate PCRs used about 200 ng DNA, or about 30,000 T cell genomes. Per the authors' pipeline: ImmunoSEQ gave junction-only sequences without quality scores, so filtering differed. The protocol was immunoSEQ multiplex PCR, while the TCRdb copy is restricted to in-frame clones and leaves out a portion. V and J calls and clone size are copied from that table; D and trimming were computed from the DNA. This table has a few hundred thousand clones, 65% appearing once. Study results and caveats: A handful of donors showed sharing of around 5.3% of naive CD4 clonotypes. In general, naive subsets displayed greater estimated richness than memory subsets did.

There are 11 residues in the CDR3. CDR1 is WSHSY and CDR2 is SAAADI in the germline V gene. Trimming took off 6 bases at V and 10 bases at J, with 10 bases between the two ends. The rearrangement joins TRBV10-2 to TRBJ2-1; D gene unclear. Sequenced sample: memory CD4+ T cells sorted from blood. Subset specified: CD45RA-negative fraction. This clonotype was sampled from a man aged 25-45 years in good health. CDR3 loop: CASRAVLEQFF. Written as DNA, the CDR3 is TGCGCCAGCAGGGCGGTTCTCGAGCAGTTCTTC.